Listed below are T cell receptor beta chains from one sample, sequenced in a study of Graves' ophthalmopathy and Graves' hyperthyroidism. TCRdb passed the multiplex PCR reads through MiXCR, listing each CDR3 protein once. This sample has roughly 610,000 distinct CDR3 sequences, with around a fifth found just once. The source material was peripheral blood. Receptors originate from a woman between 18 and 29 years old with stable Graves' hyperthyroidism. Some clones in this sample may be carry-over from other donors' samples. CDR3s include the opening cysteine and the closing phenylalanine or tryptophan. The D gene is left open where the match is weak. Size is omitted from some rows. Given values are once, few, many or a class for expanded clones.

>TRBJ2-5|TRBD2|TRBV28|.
CASSPRLAGGIRETQYF
TGTGCCAGCAGCCCCCGACTAGCGGGGGGTATCCGGGAGACCCAGTACTTC
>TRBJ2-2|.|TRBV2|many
CASSEGANTGELFF
TGTGCCAGCAGTGAGGGTGCGAACACCGGGGAGCTGTTTTTT
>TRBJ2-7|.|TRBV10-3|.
CAIRPGHRLGEQYF
TGTGCCATCAGACCGGGACACCGGCTAGGCGAGCAGTACTTC
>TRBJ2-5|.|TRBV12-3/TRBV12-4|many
CASSLTPRGTQYF
TGTGCCAGCAGTTTGACCCCCCGGGGGACCCAGTACTTC
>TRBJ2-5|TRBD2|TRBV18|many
CASSPRNSGGETQYF
TGTGCCAGCTCACCACGTAATAGCGGGGGAGAGACCCAGTACTTC
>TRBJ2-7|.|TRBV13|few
CASSLRSPQDYEQYF
TGTGCCAGCAGCTTACGTAGTCCCCAAGATTACGAGCAGTACTTC
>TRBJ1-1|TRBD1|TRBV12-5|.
CASGLVLGRGIGTEAFF
TGTGCTAGTGGTTTGGTACTCGGCAGGGGGATTGGGACTGAAGCTTTCTTT
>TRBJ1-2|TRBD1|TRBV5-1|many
CASSLGDREDGYTF
TGCGCCAGCAGCTTGGGAGACAGGGAGGACGGCTACACCTTC
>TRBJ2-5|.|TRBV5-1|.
CASTLVGEAGAYF
TGCGCCAGCACCTTGGTCGGTGAGGCCGGCGCTTACTTC
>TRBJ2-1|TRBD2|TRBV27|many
CASYSGDNEQFF
TGTGCCAGCTATAGCGGGGACAATGAGCAGTTCTTC
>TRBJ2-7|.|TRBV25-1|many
CASSGTQLSSSSYEQYF
TGTGCCAGCAGTGGTACTCAATTATCGTCGAGCTCCTACGAGCAGTACTTC
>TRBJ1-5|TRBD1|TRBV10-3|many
CASRETTGQNQPQHF
TGTGCCAGCAGGGAGACGACAGGGCAAAATCAGCCCCAGCATTTT
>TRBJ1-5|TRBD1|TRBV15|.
CATSGSDRGSNQPQHF
TGTGCCACCAGCGGCTCTGACAGGGGGAGCAATCAGCCCCAGCATTTT
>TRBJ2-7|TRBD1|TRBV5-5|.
CASSFAGQGPPYEQYF
TGTGCCAGCAGCTTTGCTGGACAGGGCCCACCCTACGAGCAGTACTTC
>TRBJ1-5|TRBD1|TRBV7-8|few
CASSTYRGESGQPQHF
TGTGCCAGCAGCACGTACAGGGGCGAGTCAGGTCAGCCCCAGCATTTT
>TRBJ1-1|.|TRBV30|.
CAWSTGPEAFF
TGTGCCTGGAGTACGGGCCCTGAAGCTTTCTTT
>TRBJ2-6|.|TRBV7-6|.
CASSPVLSGANVLTF
TGTGCCAGCAGCCCGGTGCTTTCTGGGGCCAACGTCCTGACTTTC
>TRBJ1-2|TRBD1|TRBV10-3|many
CAIQPQGAYGYTF
TGTGCCATACAACCCCAGGGGGCGTATGGCTACACCTTC
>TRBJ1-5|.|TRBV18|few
CASSVSGVGNQPQHF
TGTGCCAGCTCTGTTTCAGGCGTCGGCAATCAGCCCCAGCATTTT
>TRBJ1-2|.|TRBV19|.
CASSIGGADGLRSYTF
TGTGCCAGTAGTATTGGAGGAGCGGACGGGCTGCGAAGCTACACCTTC
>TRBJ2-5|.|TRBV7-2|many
CASSLAQWGMGRETQYF
TGTGCCAGCAGCTTAGCGCAGTGGGGGATGGGGAGAGAGACCCAGTACTTC
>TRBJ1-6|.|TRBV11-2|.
CASSLHLVSSPLHF
TGTGCCAGCAGTCTACATCTGGTCTCTTCACCCCTCCACTTT
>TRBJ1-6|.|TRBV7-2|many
CASSLASGNNSPLHF
TGTGCCAGCAGCTTGGCTTCAGGGAATAATTCACCCCTCCACTTT
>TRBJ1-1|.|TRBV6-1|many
CASSDIRRDTEAFF
TGTGCCAGCAGTGATATTAGGAGGGACACTGAAGCTTTCTTT
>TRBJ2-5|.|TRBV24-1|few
CATSGAGTQETQYF
TGTGCCACCAGTGGTGCCGGGACCCAAGAGACCCAGTACTTC
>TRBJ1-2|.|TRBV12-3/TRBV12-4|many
CASSRLGRTENGYTF
TGTGCCAGCAGTAGACTCGGACGGACGGAGAATGGCTACACCTTC
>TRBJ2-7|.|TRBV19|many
CASSIENVPGGTPYEQYF
TGTGCCAGTAGTATAGAGAACGTCCCAGGGGGGACTCCCTACGAGCAGTACTTC
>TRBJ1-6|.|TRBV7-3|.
CASSLTGSKGPNSPLHF
TGTGCCAGCAGCTTAACGGGCAGCAAAGGCCCTAATTCACCCCTCCACTTT
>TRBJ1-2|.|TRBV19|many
CASSIDRVYGYTF
TGTGCCAGTAGTATCGACAGAGTCTATGGCTACACCTTC
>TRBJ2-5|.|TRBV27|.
CANSYSEKETQYF
TGTGCCAACAGTTATAGCGAGAAGGAGACCCAGTACTTC
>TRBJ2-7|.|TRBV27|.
CAGLAEQYF
TGTGCGGGTTTGGCCGAGCAGTACTTC
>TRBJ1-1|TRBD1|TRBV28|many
CASRWGGTAKNTEAFF
TGTGCCAGCCGTTGGGGGGGGACAGCCAAGAACACTGAAGCTTTCTTT
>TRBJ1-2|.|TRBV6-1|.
CASTAQDYGYTF
TGTGCCAGCACTGCCCAGGATTATGGCTACACCTTC
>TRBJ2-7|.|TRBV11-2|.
CASSPSGTYYEQYF
TGTGCCAGCAGTCCCTCCGGGACATACTACGAGCAGTACTTC
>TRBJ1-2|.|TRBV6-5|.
CASSYSDGGIYGYTF
TGTGCCAGCAGTTACTCGGATGGAGGGATCTATGGCTACACCTTC
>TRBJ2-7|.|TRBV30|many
CAWSWGLHYEQYF
TGTGCCTGGAGTTGGGGACTCCATTACGAGCAGTACTTC
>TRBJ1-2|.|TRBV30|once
CAWSRDENYGYTF
TGTGCCTGGTCTCGGGACGAAAACTATGGCTACACCTTC
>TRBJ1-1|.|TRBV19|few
CASTPFFGWDEAFF
TGTGCCAGTACCCCATTTTTCGGATGGGATGAAGCTTTCTTT
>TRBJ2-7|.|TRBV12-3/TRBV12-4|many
CASSLRGPGEQYF
TGTGCCAGCAGTTTACGGGGCCCAGGCGAGCAGTACTTC
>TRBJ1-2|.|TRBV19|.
CASSPGGTNYGYTF
TGTGCCAGTAGCCCGGGGGGGACCAACTATGGCTACACCTTC
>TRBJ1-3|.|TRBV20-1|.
CSAADRASGNTIYF
TGCAGTGCTGCCGACAGAGCCTCTGGAAACACCATATATTTT
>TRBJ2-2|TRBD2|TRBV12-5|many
CASGLMPIASGRGNTGELFF
TGTGCTAGTGGTTTGATGCCCATCGCTAGCGGGAGAGGGAACACCGGGGAGCTGTTTTTT